The 2 T cell receptor beta chains below all came from one sample that was sequenced in a study of blood T cell repertoires in COVID-19. Profiling relied on immunoSEQ multiplex PCR, and the TCRdb table lists in-frame clones only, not all of them. The top ten hold 6.2% of the sample, which has 95,000 to 110,000 clones, more than 75% seen once. Sequenced input: peripheral blood. Receptors originate from a human donor in a cohort sampled during active COVID-19.

V gene TRBV9 combines with J gene TRBJ2-7; possibly TRBD2 for D (7 bases). The CDR3 covers 15 residues. Germline V lookup: CDR1 SGDLS, CDR2 YYNGEE. Trimming stripped 6 bases from V and 4 bases from J, with 20 bases between. The DNA of the CDR3 is TGTGCCAGCAATCCCCAAGGGGGGGGCCAATACGAGCAGTACTTC. Residues: CASNPQGGGQYEQYF.

The rearrangement joins TRBV7-9 to TRBJ2-1, with 7 bases that match TRBD2. Germline loops: CDR1 SEHNR, CDR2 FQNEAQ (reference sequence). This CDR3 has 19 residues. After removal of 5 bases from V and 0 bases from J, the junction contained 16 bases not matched to a gene. The DNA of the CDR3 is TGTGCCAGCAGCCAAGCATATACGAGCGGGGCGAGCTCCTACAATGAGCAGTTCTTC. Protein: CASSQAYTSGASSYNEQFF. The entire variable domain, with the rest obtained from reference TRBV7-9 and TRBJ2-1, is as follows: DTGVSQNPRHKITKRGQNVTFRCDPISEHNRLYWYRQTLGQGPEFLTYFQNEAQLEKSRLLSDRFSAERPKGSFSTLEIQRTEQGDSAMYLCASSQAYTSGASSYNEQFFGPGTRLTVL.